Below, 11 T cell receptor beta chains from the same sample are listed, as sequenced in a study of T cells expressing NK-cell markers. TCRdb derives one entry per CDR3 protein from the 5' RACE reads, leaving out DNA. Reported are approximately 170,000 distinct CDR3 sequences; the ten largest clones contain just over 20%. Sequenced input: blood T cells: a sorted CD56 or NKG2C T cell subset, CD4+ or CD8+ T cells, or bulk PBMC T cells (not recorded which). These receptors were obtained from a man aged 18-69 years in good health.

The chain recombines TRBV9 with TRBJ2-7; TCRdb gives TRBD2 as the D gene, but with no DNA this cannot be confirmed. In germline, CDR1 is SGDLS, CDR2 YYNGEE. This CDR3 contains 15 residues. The CDR3 region is CASSGGASETYEQYF.

The chain employs TRBV11-2 and TRBJ2-2; the TCRdb D gene call, TRBD1, has no DNA to confirm it. The CDR3 is made up of 19 amino acids. Germline loops: CDR1 SGHAT, CDR2 FQNNGV. The CDR3 here is CASSFFWDETGLNTGELFF.

CDR3 sequence: CASSYGGWNTEAFF. The chain is built from TRBV6-5 and TRBJ1-1; TCRdb proposes TRBD1, but this gene call is untestable without DNA. Germline CDR1 MNHEY, CDR2 SVGAGI. This CDR3 contains 14 residues.

The chain links TRBV10-1 to TRBJ2-5; TCRdb's assignment of TRBD2 cannot be checked, as there is no DNA. Germline V gene sequence: CDR1 WNHNN, CDR2 SYGVQD (reference sequence). The CDR3 totals 16 residues. The CDR3 region is CASSGISGLLGETQYF.

The chain links TRBV28 to TRBJ1-1. Per the germline V gene, CDR1 is MDHEN and CDR2 is SYDVKM. This CDR3 is built from 16 residues. The chain's CDR3 is CASSPSRTGYNTEAFF. Looking up the rest from reference TRBV28 and TRBJ1-1 gives the full variable domain: DVKVTQSSRYLVKRTGEKVFLECVQDMDHENMFWYRQDPGLGLRLIYFSYDVKMKEKGDIPEGYSVSREKKERFSLILESASTNQTSMYLCASSPSRTGYNTEAFFGQGTRLTVV.

This chain links TRBV13 with TRBJ2-3; checking the TCRdb D call of TRBD1 is not possible without DNA. The CDR3 totals 15 residues. The germline V gene has CDR1 PRHDT and CDR2 FYEKMQ (reference sequence). This CDR3 reads CASSLLRRGTGTQYF.

The chain carries TRBV15 and TRBJ1-5. The germline CDR1 and CDR2 sequences are LNHNV and YYDKDF (reference sequence). The CDR3 has 16 amino acids. CDR3 region: CATSRDRVGTDQPQHF.

The J gene is TRBJ2-7, the V gene TRBV7-9; TCRdb calls TRBD2, which cannot be checked without DNA. There are 14 residues in the CDR3. CDR1 and CDR2 (germline): SEHNR, FQNEAQ (reference sequence). The CDR3 loop is CASKKAGLAYEQYF.

The chain links TRBV19 to TRBJ2-3; TCRdb reports TRBD1, a call that lacks DNA to check it against. This CDR3 is 15 amino acids long. CDR1 and CDR2 from the germline V gene are LNHDA and SQIVND (reference sequence). The CDR3 is CASSIGVRGSDTQYF.

V is TRBV27 and J is TRBJ2-7; the TCRdb call, TRBD1, lacks DNA for checking. Germline V lookup: CDR1 MNHEY, CDR2 SMNVEV (reference sequence). The CDR3 runs to 15 residues. CDR3 amino acids: CASSPIDRVGYEQYF.

The chain employs TRBV19 and TRBJ2-7; lacking DNA, the TRBD1 call made by TCRdb goes unchecked. The CDR3 is 15 residues long. The V gene's germline CDR1 is LNHDA and CDR2 SQIVND (reference sequence). The CDR3 loop is CASSIGTGYPYEQYF.